This is a list of T cell receptor beta chains from one sample in a study of identical twins. TCRdb processed the 5' RACE reads anew with MiXCR; each CDR3 protein has one entry. The sample shows approximately 500,000 distinct CDR3 sequences, approximately 25% of them seen only once. Another study also made use of these data, one on T cells expressing NK-cell markers.

The sequencing input was CD4+ T cells sorted from blood. The receptors were sampled from a woman between 18 and 30 years old in good health. Both conserved end residues are trimmed from each CDR3.

len: 14
v_gene: TRBV5-1
CDR3aa: ASRGESGTKGETQY

len: 11
v_gene: TRBV4-3
CDR3aa: ASSQDRGWGAF

len: 11
v_gene: TRBV6-2/TRBV6-3
CDR3aa: ASSYIQDQPQH

len: 12
v_gene: TRBV9
CDR3aa: ASSVQPYQETQY

len: 12
v_gene: TRBV27
CDR3aa: ASSRGGGSPEAF

len: 13
v_gene: TRBV5-1
CDR3aa: ASSLEGLSTGELF

len: 14
v_gene: TRBV12-3/TRBV12-4
CDR3aa: ASSLGDPFTYNEQF

len: 11
v_gene: TRBV18
CDR3aa: ASSLTTDYEQY

len: 14
v_gene: TRBV12-3/TRBV12-4
CDR3aa: ASNRRAGGTYNEQF

len: 12
v_gene: TRBV7-9
CDR3aa: ASSPWTDSNGYT

len: 13
v_gene: TRBV7-2
CDR3aa: ASSFRSGPIYEQY

len: 12
v_gene: TRBV6-1
CDR3aa: ASTGQGHIQPQH

len: 12
v_gene: TRBV7-3
CDR3aa: ASTPSGSDNEQF

len: 11
v_gene: TRBV6-1
CDR3aa: ASSEDRVGTQY

len: 12
v_gene: TRBV20-1
CDR3aa: SAPWGFGTDTQY

len: 13
v_gene: TRBV9
CDR3aa: ASSSGLGGYDEQF

len: 12
v_gene: TRBV14
CDR3aa: ASSQYVRNTEAF

len: 11
v_gene: TRBV20-1
CDR3aa: SARVQSNSPLH

len: 16
v_gene: TRBV11-2
CDR3aa: ASSFRPAAGGSTDTQY

len: 10
v_gene: TRBV30
CDR3aa: AWSGRHTEAF

len: 14
v_gene: TRBV7-2
CDR3aa: ASSLLRTSGYNEQF

len: 14
v_gene: TRBV7-6
CDR3aa: ASSSTGRGRNQPQH

len: 14
v_gene: TRBV4-1
CDR3aa: ASSQAPTGSKTEAF

len: 9
v_gene: TRBV7-2
CDR3aa: ASKGQETQY

len: 10
v_gene: TRBV12-3/TRBV12-4
CDR3aa: AAGFQGLPLH

len: 13
v_gene: TRBV3-1
CDR3aa: ASSQAAASSYEQY

len: 9
v_gene: TRBV20-1
CDR3aa: SVGIYNEQF

len: 12
v_gene: TRBV4-3
CDR3aa: ASSQERTTYGYT

len: 10
v_gene: TRBV5-4
CDR3aa: ASSLETYGYT

len: 12
v_gene: TRBV5-1
CDR3aa: ASSFLGTNTEAF

len: 11
v_gene: TRBV29-1
CDR3aa: SVEDRGLTEAF

len: 8
v_gene: TRBV29-1
CDR3aa: SGFTDGYT